The clone carrying this T cell receptor (beta chain) appeared a few times. Primed by a sample-barcoded 5' primer and a J-beta primer mix, a second PCR proceeded for 7 to 11 cycles. Tags on each cDNA molecule came from a template-switch adaptor with 12 random nucleotides. One entry per CDR3 protein, called by TCRdb with MiXCR from the 5' RACE reads. The sample lists almost 300,000 distinct CDR3 sequences; 25% to 30% were seen once. The record originates from a study of blood T cells in healthy people across ages. Trimming took off 5 bases at V and 1 base at J, with 13 bases between the two ends. CDR3 length equals 15 residues. Germline V gene sequence: CDR1 SGHRS, CDR2 YFSETQ.

The sequenced sample was blood. This sequence was found in a woman in her seventies in good health. This rearrangement joins TRBV5-1 to TRBJ2-1, with a tentative D call TRBD1 (6 bases). Written as DNA, the CDR3 is TGCGCCAGCAGTTTCAGGGGCCGGTCCTACAATGAGCAGTTCTTC. This translates into CASSFRGRSYNEQFF.